This entry describes one TCR beta chain. This clone has a single count. The antigen it binds to is not known. The sample holds no much larger clone one base away, and base qualities are not on file. The data belong to a study of cytomegalovirus exposure and HLA in healthy donors (dated by TCRdb to the late 2010s). Notes on the research overall: In an earlier analysis of some 550 of the donors, 276 Gb of sequence data and about 110 million unique TCR beta sequences from 150 million to 200 million T cells were reported. Alongside the repertoire data, information on donor age, sex, ethnicity and CMV serostatus was compiled. Typing coverage varied by locus: roughly 620-640 donors for A, B, C, DRB1 and DQB1; roughly 500 for DQA1; around 570 for DPA1; fewer than 480 for DPB1. Four or five DR-DQ haplotypes were treated as single units for association and clustering because of strong linkage in the cohort. The T cell repertoires of around 670 subjects were profiled by immunosequencing and related to cytomegalovirus serostatus. To predict cytomegalovirus infection status, the study combined high-throughput TCR immunosequencing, statistical association of individual TCRs with disease status, and machine learning. In a later analysis, previously published TCR beta repertoires from 500 to 750 donors were re-analyzed and high-resolution HLA genotyping was added so that TCR occurrence patterns could be studied. Both class I and class II loci were covered by HLA typing, at four-digit resolution. In an earlier analysis of more than 550 of the donors, high-throughput TCR beta sequencing was used to judge whether each TCR beta V gene segment behaved as functional or pseudogenic. On average, around 230,000 unique TCR beta nucleotide sequences were sequenced per donor among a few hundred genotyped donors of the cohort, with roughly 18% of those sequences being non-productive. A separate validation cohort of 100 to 150 different subjects was used in addition to the roughly 670-subject first cohort. Of the roughly 400 genotyped donors, about 80% fell in the genetic ancestry cluster associated with self-reported Caucasian donors. All discovery cohort repertoires had been generated using a single sequencing platform. The aim of the study was to test whether cataloging public T cell receptors could identify signatures of past pathogen exposure. A later genetic analysis used genome-wide SNP genotypes for about 65% of the 666 donors, treating that subset as a discovery cohort. Rather than drawing on any new phenotypic data, the later analysis identified candidate immune exposures from TCR beta sequences and the way those sequences occurred across donors. Around 300 gigabases of sequencing data and some 85 million unique TCR sequences were included in an early release covering 550 to 800 HLA-typed donors. Overall study results and their limits: Immune exposure information for the cohort was limited to CMV serostatus. Sequencing depth was assumed to be roughly uniform across donors in the presence/absence analyses, though that assumption may not hold. Specific HLA alleles were associated with 15,000 to 20,000 TCR beta sequences at a false discovery rate of 0.05 in a later analysis. The classifier was reported to diagnose cytomegalovirus status with high specificity and sensitivity in both the original and validation cohorts. According to the authors, the approach could potentially be generalized to other disease states and immunological phenotypes. The study listed 150 to 200 TCR beta chains as associated with cytomegalovirus. The earlier analysis of 587 of the donors excluded fewer than 20 rarely observed V segments, including chromosome 9 orphons, because counts were too low. The sequencing pipeline was judged likely to have produced a cluster of highly shared sequence variants as a technical artifact. In an earlier analysis of 587 of the donors, most TCR beta V segments appeared in productive rearrangements about 90% or about 30% of the time, broadly matching IMGT annotations. A later analysis found that most CMV-associated TCR beta chains appeared HLA-restricted, with HLA associations seemingly driven largely by CMV exposure. Across donors, most TCR sequences were observed very rarely, whereas some public TCRs were present in many individuals. The 87-base-pair reads could not distinguish some IMGT-functional V segments, including TRBV6-2 and TRBV6-3, so those segments were excluded. A later genetic analysis reported fewer N-insertions in productive TCRs among donors in an Asian-associated ancestry cluster than the approximately 670-donor mean. In a later analysis, HLA-associated TCR beta chains showed more clonal expansion and lower generation probabilities than non-associated chains that were equally common. A few of the identified cytomegalovirus-associated TCR beta chains were confirmed in vitro to be specific for cytomegalovirus antigens. Several of the top co-occurrence clusters appeared to be linked to parvovirus B19, influenza, CMV and Epstein-Barr virus, according to a later analysis. According to a later analysis, TCR association rates differed among HLA loci, with DRB1 alleles showing the most associated TCRs and HLA-C alleles showing the fewest. A further reported finding was that TCR beta sequences accurately predicted the HLA-A and HLA-B alleles for most subjects in the first cohort. Strong co-occurrence of HLA alleles, especially DR and DQ, made assigning TCR associations to individual alleles difficult. The cohort was sequenced for TCR beta chains only, and without alpha or paired-chain data the features that could be detected were limited. Linkage disequilibrium might explain the correlated functional status among segregating V segments, but an unknown experimental factor could not be ruled out. Because HLA typing was missing for some donors at each locus, association tests included only the typed subset. An association between a missense DCLRE1C variant and V-gene and J-gene trimming of TCR beta chains was found in a later genetic analysis and replicated in an independent cohort.

Sequences SQVTM (CDR1) and ANQGSEA (CDR2) are obtained from the germline V gene. Trimming removed 4 bases from V and 3 bases from J; the gene matches leave 8 bases unexplained. The CDR3, from cysteine to phenylalanine, totals 15 residues. Only the CDR3 region is kept as DNA, spanning 45 bases read in frame from base 1. In total, about 650 healthy bone marrow donors made up the cohort. At the time of sampling, every cohort member was nominally healthy, though immune exposures that went unrecorded were likely present. The donor tested CMV seropositive and was one of the 289 seropositive cohort members. A peripheral blood sample was collected from each donor, and TCR beta sequencing was performed on peripheral blood mononuclear cells. Genomic DNA was extracted from the blood cell samples with the Qiagen DNeasy Blood Extraction Kit. Library preparation used the immunoSEQ multiplex PCR assay. For the multiplex PCR, a mixture combining 60 forward primers for TCR Vbeta segments and 13 reverse primers for TCR Jbeta segments was used. The CDR3 region of rearranged TCR beta genes was amplified from genomic DNA with a multiplex PCR assay. On the Illumina HiSeq System, the amplified TCR beta libraries were sequenced as 87-base-pair reads. On the authors' methods: Across the 666 repertoires, a later analysis counted 80 million or so unique TCR beta chains, 9 million to 14 million of which were shared by at least two donors. Raw reads were error-corrected and collapsed into unique sequences with a nearest-neighbor algorithm that merged closely related sequences to remove PCR and sequencing errors. Alignment of CDR3 sequences to IMGT reference sequences was used to assign V, D and J gene segments. For a sequence to be retained, at least a six-nucleotide match to both a V gene segment and a J gene segment was required. A rearrangement was called productive if the CDR3 had no stop codons and remained in frame with V and J, and every other rearrangement was called non-productive. Following IMGT convention, CDR3 was defined as the stretch from the second conserved V-encoded cysteine to the conserved J-encoded phenylalanine. The earlier analysis of 500 to 750 of the donors excluded any sequence lacking an unambiguous match to a single V gene segment. An earlier analysis of almost 600 of the donors classified V segments as functional when productive rearrangements were above 56.7% and as segregating when the standard deviation between donors was above 5%. A statistical classification framework was developed to diagnose cytomegalovirus status using the catalog of TCR beta chain sequences. In a later analysis, V and J genes were assigned by comparing TCR nucleotide sequences against IMGT/GENE-DB human TR gene sequences. A later analysis assigned CDR3 sequences and most-parsimonious VDJ recombination scenarios with the TCRdist pipeline. In a later analysis, each TCR beta chain was defined by its CDR3 amino acid sequence together with its V-gene family, and reads lacking a unique V-gene family were excluded. In a later analysis, around 650 highly shared, low-generation-probability nucleotide sequences were removed to address suspected cross-contamination and a sequencing artifact. For each public chain, a later analysis derived a clonal expansion index from normalized ranks of inferred template counts within each repertoire. In a later analysis, generation probabilities were computed using a VDJ recombination model fitted to out-of-frame rearrangements, and the results were checked against IGoR. In a later analysis, TCR-TCR, TCR-HLA and TCR-CMV co-occurrence was scored with hypergeometric tests, and a repertoire-size bias correction was applied to TCR pairs. To estimate false discovery rates, a later analysis permuted the HLA or CMV assignments 20 times. In a later analysis, co-occurring TCRs were grouped using DBSCAN, and TCRdist sequence similarity was added for clustering within HLA-allele-positive subsets. Repertoires with fewer than 30,000 or more than 120,000 public chains, plus five repertoires with anomalous nucleotide sharing, were excluded from co-occurrence clustering. Held by TCRdb, this immuneACCESS table contains in-frame sequences only and omits some clones. Under half of the omission traces to an unresolved V gene where checked; the cause of the rest is unknown. From that table come the V and J calls and clone size; the DNA was used to work out D and trimming. Present in this sample are more than 150,000 clones, just under 80% of which were seen just once. The top ten clones comprise under 9% of the sample.

This chain is built from TRBV29-1 and TRBJ2-3; 9 bases in the junction line up with TRBD2. The sequence was collected from a woman aged 40 to 49 in good health and CMV-seropositive. The sequencing input was PBMCs. At the DNA level, the sequence is TGCAGCGTTGCCCCTGGACTAGCGACGACAGATACGCAGTATTTT. Its protein is CSVAPGLATTDTQYF.